The clone carrying this T cell receptor (beta chain) was seen a handful of times. CDR1 MNHEY and CDR2 SMNVEV come from the germline V gene (reference sequence). The CDR3 totals 16 residues. After removal of 3 bases from V and 6 bases from J, the junction contained 8 bases not matched to a gene. This record comes from a study of control samples from healthy donors and cancer patients. The repertoire was sequenced with immunoSEQ multiplex PCR; TCRdb's copy has only in-frame clones and lacks some. The sample has 74,000 or so clones, around 91% seen once. Source material: blood. This clonotype originated in a middle-aged man in good health. The V and J genes are TRBV27 and TRBJ1-6; 7 nucleotides line up with TRBD1. CDR3 DNA sequence: TGTGCCAGCAGTTTGGGTACCGGGACAGTTAATTCACCCCTCCACTTT. Its protein is CASSLGTGTVNSPLHF.